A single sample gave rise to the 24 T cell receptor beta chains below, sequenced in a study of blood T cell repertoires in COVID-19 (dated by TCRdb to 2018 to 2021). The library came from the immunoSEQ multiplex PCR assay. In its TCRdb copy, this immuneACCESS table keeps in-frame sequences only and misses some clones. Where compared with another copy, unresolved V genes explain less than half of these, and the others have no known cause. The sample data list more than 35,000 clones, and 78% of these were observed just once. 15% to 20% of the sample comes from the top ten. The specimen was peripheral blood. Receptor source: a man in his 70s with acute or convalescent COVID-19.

The CDR3 DNA reads TGTGCCAGCAACGAACCAGCGTCGAACACCGGGGAGCTGTTTTTT. Its protein is CASNEPASNTGELFF. The V and J genes are TRBV25-1 and TRBJ2-2; D is uncertain. Germline CDR1 and CDR2: MGHDK and SYGVNS. CDR3 length: 15 amino acids. The germline V and J ends were trimmed by 7 bases and 0 bases, with 12 bases remaining between them.

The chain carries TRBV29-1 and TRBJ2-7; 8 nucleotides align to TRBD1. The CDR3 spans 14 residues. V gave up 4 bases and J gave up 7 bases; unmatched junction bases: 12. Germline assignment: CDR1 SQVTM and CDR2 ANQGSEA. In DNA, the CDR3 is TGCAGCGTTGGCGGGACAGGTACGGTGGGTGAGCAGTACTTC. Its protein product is CSVGGTGTVGEQYF.

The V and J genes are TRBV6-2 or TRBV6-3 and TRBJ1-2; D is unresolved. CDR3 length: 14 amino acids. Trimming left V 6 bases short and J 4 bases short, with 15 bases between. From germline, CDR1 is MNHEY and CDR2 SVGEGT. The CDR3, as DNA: TGTGCCAGCAGCTTCCTGCATTCGGTCTATGGCTACACCTTC. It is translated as CASSFLHSVYGYTF.

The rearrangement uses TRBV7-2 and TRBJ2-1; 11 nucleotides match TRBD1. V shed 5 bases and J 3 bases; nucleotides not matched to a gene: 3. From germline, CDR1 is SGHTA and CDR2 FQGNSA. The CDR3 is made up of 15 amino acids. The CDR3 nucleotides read TGTGCCAGCAGCGGGACAGGGGGGGGCTACAATGAGCAGTTCTTC. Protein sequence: CASSGTGGGYNEQFF.

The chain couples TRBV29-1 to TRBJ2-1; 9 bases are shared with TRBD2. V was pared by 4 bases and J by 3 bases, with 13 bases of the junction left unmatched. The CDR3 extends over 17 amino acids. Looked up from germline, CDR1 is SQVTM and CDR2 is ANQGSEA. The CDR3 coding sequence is TGCAGCGTTGTGGGCGAAAGACTAGCGGAATTCTACAATGAGCAGTTCTTC. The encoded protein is CSVVGERLAEFYNEQFF.

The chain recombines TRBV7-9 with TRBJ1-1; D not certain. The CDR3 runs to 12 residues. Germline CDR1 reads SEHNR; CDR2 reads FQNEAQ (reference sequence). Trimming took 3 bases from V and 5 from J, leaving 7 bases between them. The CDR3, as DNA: TGTGCCAGCAGCTTTGGTAGAACTGAAGCTTTCTTT. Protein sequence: CASSFGRTEAFF.

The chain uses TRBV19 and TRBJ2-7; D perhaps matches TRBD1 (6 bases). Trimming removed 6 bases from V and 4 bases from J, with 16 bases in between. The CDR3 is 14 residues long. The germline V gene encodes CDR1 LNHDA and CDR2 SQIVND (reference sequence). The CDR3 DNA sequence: TGTGCCAGTAGCTCCGCTGGGGGCGGGTACGAGCAGTACTTC. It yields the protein CASSSAGGGYEQYF.

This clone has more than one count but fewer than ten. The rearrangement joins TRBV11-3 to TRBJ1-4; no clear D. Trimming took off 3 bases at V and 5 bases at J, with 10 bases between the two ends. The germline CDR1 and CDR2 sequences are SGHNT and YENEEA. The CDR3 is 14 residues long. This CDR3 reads CASSFGGLNEKLFF. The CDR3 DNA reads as TGTGCCAGCAGCTTCGGCGGGTTGAATGAAAAACTGTTTTTT.

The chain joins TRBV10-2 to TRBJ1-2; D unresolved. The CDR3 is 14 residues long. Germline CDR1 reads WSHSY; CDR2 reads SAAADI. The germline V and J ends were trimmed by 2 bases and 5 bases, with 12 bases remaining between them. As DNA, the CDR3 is TGCGCCAGCAGTGAGGGCAGGCAATCGTATGGCTACACCTTC. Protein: CASSEGRQSYGYTF.

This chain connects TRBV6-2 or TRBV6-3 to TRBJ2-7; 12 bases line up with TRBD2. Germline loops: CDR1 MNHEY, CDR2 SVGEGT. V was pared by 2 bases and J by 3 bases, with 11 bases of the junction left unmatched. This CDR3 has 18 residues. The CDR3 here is CASSYGLTSGSPHYEQYF. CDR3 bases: TGTGCCAGCAGTTACGGGTTGACTAGCGGGAGTCCTCACTACGAGCAGTACTTC.

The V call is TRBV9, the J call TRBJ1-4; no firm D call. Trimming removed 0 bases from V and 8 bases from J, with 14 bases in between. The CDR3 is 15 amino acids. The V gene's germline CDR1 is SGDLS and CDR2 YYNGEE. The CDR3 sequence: CASSVALGRNEKLFF. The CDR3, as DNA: TGTGCCAGCAGCGTAGCTTTAGGCAGGAACGAAAAACTGTTTTTT.

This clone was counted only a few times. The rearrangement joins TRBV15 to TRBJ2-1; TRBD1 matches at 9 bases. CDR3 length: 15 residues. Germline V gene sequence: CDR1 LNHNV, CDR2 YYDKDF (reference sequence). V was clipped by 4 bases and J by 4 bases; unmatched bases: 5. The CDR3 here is CATSKGQGFYNEQFF. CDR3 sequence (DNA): TGTGCCACCAGCAAAGGACAGGGGTTTTACAATGAGCAGTTCTTC.

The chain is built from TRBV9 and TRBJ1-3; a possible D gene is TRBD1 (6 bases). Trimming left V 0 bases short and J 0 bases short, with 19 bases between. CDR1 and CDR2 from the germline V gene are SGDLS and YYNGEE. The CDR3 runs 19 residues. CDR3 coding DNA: TGTGCCAGCAGCGTAGACACGAACGCAAGGGGGAGCTCTGGAAACACCATATATTTT. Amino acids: CASSVDTNARGSSGNTIYF. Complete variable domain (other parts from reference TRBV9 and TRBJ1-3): DSGVTQTPKHLITATGQRVTLRCSPRSGDLSVYWYQQSLDQGLQFLIQYYNGEERAKGNILERFSAQQFPDLHSELNLSSLELGDSALYFCASSVDTNARGSSGNTIYFGEGSWLTVV.

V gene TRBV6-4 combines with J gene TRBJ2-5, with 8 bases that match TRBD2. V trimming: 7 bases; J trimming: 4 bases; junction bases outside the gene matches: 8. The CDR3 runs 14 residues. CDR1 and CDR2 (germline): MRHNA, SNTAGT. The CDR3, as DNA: TGTGCCAGCAAACGACTAGCGTGGGTAGAGACCCAGTACTTC. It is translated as CASKRLAWVETQYF.

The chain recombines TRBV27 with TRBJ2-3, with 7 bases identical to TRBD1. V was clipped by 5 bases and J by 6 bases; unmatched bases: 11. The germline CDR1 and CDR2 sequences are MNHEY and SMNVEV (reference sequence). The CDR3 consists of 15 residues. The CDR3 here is CASSPRQGAGDTQYF. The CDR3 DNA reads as TGTGCCAGCAGTCCACGACAGGGCGCCGGGGATACGCAGTATTTT.

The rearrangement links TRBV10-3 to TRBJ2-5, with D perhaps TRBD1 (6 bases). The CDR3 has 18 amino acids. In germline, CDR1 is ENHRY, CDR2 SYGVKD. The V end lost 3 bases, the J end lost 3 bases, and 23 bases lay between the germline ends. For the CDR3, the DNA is TGTGCCATCAGTGAAAGGATAATGGACAGAACTCTTAAAGAGACCCAGTACTTC. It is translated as CAISERIMDRTLKETQYF.

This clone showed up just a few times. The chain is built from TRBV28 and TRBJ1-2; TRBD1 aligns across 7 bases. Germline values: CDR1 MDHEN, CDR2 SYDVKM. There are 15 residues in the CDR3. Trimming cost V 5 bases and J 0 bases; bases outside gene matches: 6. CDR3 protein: CASSPGTAANYGYTF. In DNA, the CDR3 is TGTGCCAGCAGTCCCGGGACAGCAGCTAACTATGGCTACACCTTC.

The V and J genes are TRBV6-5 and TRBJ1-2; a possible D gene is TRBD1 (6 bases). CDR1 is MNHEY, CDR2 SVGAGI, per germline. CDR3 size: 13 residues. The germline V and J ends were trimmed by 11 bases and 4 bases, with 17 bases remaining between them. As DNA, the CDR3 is TGTGCCTCTGACTTAGGGGGTGGCTATGGCTACACCTTC. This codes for CASDLGGGYGYTF.

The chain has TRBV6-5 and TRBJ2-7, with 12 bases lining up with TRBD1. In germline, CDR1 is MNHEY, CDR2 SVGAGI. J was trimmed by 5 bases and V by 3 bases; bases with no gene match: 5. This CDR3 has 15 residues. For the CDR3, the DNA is TGTGCCAGCAGTTATTGGGGACAGGGGGCCGACGAGCAGTACTTC. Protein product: CASSYWGQGADEQYF.

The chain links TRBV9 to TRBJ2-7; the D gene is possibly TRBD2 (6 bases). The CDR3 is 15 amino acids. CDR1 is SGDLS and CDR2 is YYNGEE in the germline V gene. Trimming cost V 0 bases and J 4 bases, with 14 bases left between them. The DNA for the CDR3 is TGTGCCAGCAGCGTAGAGGGTGGGGGGACGTACGAGCAGTACTTC. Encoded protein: CASSVEGGGTYEQYF.

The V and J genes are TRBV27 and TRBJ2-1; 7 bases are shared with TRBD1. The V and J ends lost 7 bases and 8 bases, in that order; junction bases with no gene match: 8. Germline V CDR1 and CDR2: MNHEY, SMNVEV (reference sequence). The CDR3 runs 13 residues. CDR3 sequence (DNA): TGTGCCAGCACCAGACAGGGCAGGCATGAGCAGTTCTTC. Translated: CASTRQGRHEQFF.

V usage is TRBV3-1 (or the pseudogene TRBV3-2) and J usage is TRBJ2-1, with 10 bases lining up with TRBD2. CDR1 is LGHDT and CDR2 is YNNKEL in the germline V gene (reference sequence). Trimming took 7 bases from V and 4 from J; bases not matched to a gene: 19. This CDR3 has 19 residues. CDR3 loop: CASTKSLGSPGLAYNEQFF. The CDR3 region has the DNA TGTGCCAGCACTAAGTCTCTCGGTTCCCCGGGACTAGCGTACAATGAGCAGTTCTTC.

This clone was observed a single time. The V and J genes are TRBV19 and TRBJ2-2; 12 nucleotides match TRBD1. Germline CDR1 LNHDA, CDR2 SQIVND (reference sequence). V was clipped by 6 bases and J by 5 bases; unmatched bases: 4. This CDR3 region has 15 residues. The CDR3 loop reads CASRGTGGWTGELFF. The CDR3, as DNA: TGTGCCAGTAGAGGGACAGGGGGCTGGACCGGGGAGCTGTTTTTT.

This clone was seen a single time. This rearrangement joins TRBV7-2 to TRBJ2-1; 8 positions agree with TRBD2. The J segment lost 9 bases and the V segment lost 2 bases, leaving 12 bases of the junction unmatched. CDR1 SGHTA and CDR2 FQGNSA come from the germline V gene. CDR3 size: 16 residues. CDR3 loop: CASSLRISGSGGEQFF. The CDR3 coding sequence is TGTGCCAGCAGCTTAAGGATCAGCGGGAGTGGCGGTGAGCAGTTCTTC.